This entry describes one T cell receptor (beta chain). Original data processing: For nucleated cells, counts were estimated from reference gene primer amplification. Repertoires were generated with immunoSEQ multiplex PCR, while TCRdb's copy carries only in-frame clones and drops some. For V, J and clone size, that table is used; D and trimming come from the DNA. The data contain some 40,000 clones, roughly 92% of them singletons. With 0 bases removed from V and 7 bases from J, the gap between germline ends came to 13 bases. In germline, CDR1 is LNHNV, CDR2 YYDKDF (reference sequence). The CDR3 is 15 amino acids. The sample comes from a study of blood T cell repertoires in COVID-19. For the study at large: The study drew acute and convalescent COVID-19 samples from the United States, Italy and Spain.

This sequence originates from a man aged 45-65 years with COVID-19, enrolled during active disease. The chain joins TRBV15 to TRBJ2-4; D is perhaps TRBD1 (6 bases). Sequenced material: peripheral blood. Here the CDR3 reads CATSRDSGAVNIQYF. CDR3 coding DNA: TGTGCCACCAGCAGAGATTCAGGGGCGGTTAACATTCAGTACTTC.